The clone carrying this T cell receptor beta chain has just one count. Antigen specificity is unknown. Around 500 ng RNA was reverse transcribed with alpha and beta constant-region primers. Each of the alpha and beta chains got its own library through chain-specific third strand synthesis with indices. Each CDR3 protein gets one entry after TCRdb re-called the 5' RACE reads with MiXCR. The sample shows 4,000 to 5,500 distinct CDR3 sequences, 5.5% of them seen only once. The sample belongs to a study of HIV-infected patients and healthy controls. Roughly three months, about 14 weeks, into antiretroviral therapy, follow-up blood was collected. All unsorted peripheral T cells were captured because whole blood was used without fractionation. General study findings and limits: Healthy control repertoires had roughly threefold more distinct CDR3s than untreated HIV+ repertoires, and higher Shannon diversity.

Between the trimmed V and J ends, which lost 1 base and 4 bases, there was a span of 7 bases. The CDR3 consists of 14 residues. CDR1 is SGHDN and CDR2 is FVKESK in the germline V gene. The sample was blood, taken during antiretroviral therapy. The rearrangement uses TRBV14 and TRBJ2-2; D is ambiguous. This clonotype was sampled from an adult with HIV infection. The chain's CDR3 is CASSQAHRTGELFF. CDR3 in DNA: TGTGCCAGCAGCCAAGCACACCGCACCGGGGAGCTGTTTTTT.